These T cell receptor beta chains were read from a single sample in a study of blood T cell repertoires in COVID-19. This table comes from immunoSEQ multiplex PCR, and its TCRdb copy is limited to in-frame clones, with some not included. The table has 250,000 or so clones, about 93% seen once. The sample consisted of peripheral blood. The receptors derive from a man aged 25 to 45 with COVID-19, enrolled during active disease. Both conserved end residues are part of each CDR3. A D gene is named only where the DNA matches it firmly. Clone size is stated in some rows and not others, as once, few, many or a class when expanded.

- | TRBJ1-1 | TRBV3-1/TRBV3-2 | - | CASSHGTGFEAFF | TGTGCCAGCAGCCATGGCACAGGCTTTGAAGCTTTCTTT
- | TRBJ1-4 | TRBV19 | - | CASSTRGPGPNEKLFF | TGTGCCAGTAGTACCAGGGGACCTGGGCCTAATGAAAAACTGTTTTTT
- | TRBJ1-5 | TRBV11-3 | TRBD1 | CASTTEPGQGWSQPQHF | TGTGCCAGCACGACCGAACCGGGACAGGGTTGGAGTCAGCCCCAGCATTTT
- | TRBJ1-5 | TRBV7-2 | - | CASSPHGGPSNQPQHF | TGTGCCAGCAGCCCTCACGGGGGACCTAGCAATCAGCCCCAGCATTTT
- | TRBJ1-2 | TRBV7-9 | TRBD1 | CASSWSGTGTYGYTF | TGTGCCAGCAGCTGGTCCGGGACAGGGACCTATGGCTACACCTTC
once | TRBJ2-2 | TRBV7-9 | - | CASSLRPGLGTGELFF | TGTGCCAGCAGCTTGCGGCCGGGGTTGGGGACCGGGGAGCTGTTTTTT
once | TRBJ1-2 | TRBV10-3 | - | CAITNVTGVYGYTF | TGTGCCATCACTAACGTAACAGGTGTCTATGGCTACACCTTC
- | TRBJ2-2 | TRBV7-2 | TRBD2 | CASSLALRGTGELFF | TGTGCCAGCAGCTTAGCTCTGCGGGGGACCGGGGAGCTGTTTTTT
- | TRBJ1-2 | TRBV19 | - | CASSIPGKLQPLYGYTF | TGTGCCAGTAGTATTCCCGGGAAGCTCCAACCACTCTATGGCTACACCTTC
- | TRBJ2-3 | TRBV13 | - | CASSSPRTDTQYF | TGTGCCAGCAGCTCCCCTCGCACAGATACGCAGTATTTT
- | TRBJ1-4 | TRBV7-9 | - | CASSSRVDEKLFF | TGTGCCAGCAGCTCGAGGGTGGACGAAAAACTGTTTTTT
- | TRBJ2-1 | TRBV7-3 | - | CASSQTQGTYNEQFF | TGTGCCAGCAGCCAGACCCAGGGGACCTACAATGAGCAGTTCTTC
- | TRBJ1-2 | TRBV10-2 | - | CASRDITEGYTF | TGCGCCAGCAGGGATATAACGGAGGGCTACACCTTC
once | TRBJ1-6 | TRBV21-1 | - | CASRNGQGGSPLHF | TGTGCCAGCAGGAACGGACAGGGAGGTTCACCCCTCCACTTT
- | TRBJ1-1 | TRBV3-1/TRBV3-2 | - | CASSQRRAQNTEAFF | TGTGCCAGCAGCCAGAGGAGAGCCCAGAACACTGAAGCTTTCTTT
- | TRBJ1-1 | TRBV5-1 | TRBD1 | CASSPRQGRNTEAFF | TGCGCCAGCAGCCCGCGACAGGGACGGAACACTGAAGCTTTCTTT
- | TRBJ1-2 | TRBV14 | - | CASSRRSNLREGYTF | TGTGCCAGCAGCCGAAGGTCCAACTTACGGGAAGGCTACACCTTC
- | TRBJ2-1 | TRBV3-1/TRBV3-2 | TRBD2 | CASSPGLAGGVTEQFF | TGTGCCAGCAGCCCAGGACTAGCGGGGGGGGTAACTGAGCAGTTCTTC
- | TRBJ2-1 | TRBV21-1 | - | CASSKEPAGEQFF | TGTGCCAGCAGCAAAGAGCCAGCGGGGGAGCAGTTCTTC
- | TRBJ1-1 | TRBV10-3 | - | CAISGTRGFWTEAFF | TGTGCCATCAGTGGTACGAGGGGGTTTTGGACTGAAGCTTTCTTT
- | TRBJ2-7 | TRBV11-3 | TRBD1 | CASSSGQIYEQYF | TGTGCCAGCAGCTCGGGACAGATCTACGAGCAGTACTTC
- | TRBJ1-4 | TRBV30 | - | CAWSVFSGGEKLFF | TGTGCCTGGAGTGTATTTAGCGGGGGAGAAAAACTGTTTTTT
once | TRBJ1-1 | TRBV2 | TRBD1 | CASAGQGGDTEAFF | TGTGCCAGCGCGGGACAGGGGGGTGACACTGAAGCTTTCTTT
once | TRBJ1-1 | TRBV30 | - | CAWSVHPGLNTEAFF | TGTGCCTGGAGTGTACACCCAGGGTTGAACACTGAAGCTTTCTTT
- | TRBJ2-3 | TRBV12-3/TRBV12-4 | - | CASSWHTDTQYF | TGTGCCAGCAGCTGGCACACAGATACGCAGTATTTT
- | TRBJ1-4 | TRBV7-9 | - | CASRETGTNEKLFF | TGTGCCAGCAGGGAGACAGGAACTAATGAAAAACTGTTTTTT
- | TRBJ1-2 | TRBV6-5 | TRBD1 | CASSYRTGGGYTF | TGTGCCAGCAGTTACCGAACAGGGGGTGGCTACACCTTC
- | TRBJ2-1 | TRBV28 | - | CASSLGLASDEQFF | TGTGCCAGCAGTTTAGGGTTAGCAAGTGATGAGCAGTTCTTC
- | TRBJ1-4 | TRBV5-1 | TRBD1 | CASSPGQGGSANEKLFF | TGCGCCAGCAGCCCGGGACAGGGTGGGTCGGCTAATGAAAAACTGTTTTTT
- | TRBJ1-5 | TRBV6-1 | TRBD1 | CASSEWRQGPQHF | TGTGCCAGCAGTGAATGGAGACAGGGGCCCCAGCATTTT
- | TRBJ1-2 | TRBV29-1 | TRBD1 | CSVEGQGAGYTF | TGCAGCGTTGAGGGACAGGGGGCTGGCTACACCTTC
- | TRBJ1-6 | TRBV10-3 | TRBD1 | CAISVGQVNNSPLHF | TGTGCCATCAGTGTAGGACAGGTTAATAATTCACCCCTCCACTTT
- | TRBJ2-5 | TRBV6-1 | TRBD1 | CASSEALQGTGTQYF | TGTGCCAGCAGTGAAGCGCTACAGGGGACGGGGACCCAGTACTTC
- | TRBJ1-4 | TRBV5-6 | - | CASSPRDGVNEKLFF | TGTGCCAGCAGCCCGCGGGACGGTGTAAATGAAAAACTGTTTTTT
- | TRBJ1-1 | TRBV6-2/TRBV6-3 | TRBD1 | CASSHRGRNTEAFF | TGTGCCAGCAGCCACAGGGGGCGGAACACTGAAGCTTTCTTT
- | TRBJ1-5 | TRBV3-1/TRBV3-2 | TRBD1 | CASSPQGGVGGNQPQHF | TGTGCCAGCAGCCCTCAAGGGGGCGTTGGGGGCAATCAGCCCCAGCATTTT
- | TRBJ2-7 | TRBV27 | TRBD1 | CASKRQGDEQYF | TGTGCCAGCAAGAGACAGGGGGACGAGCAGTACTTC
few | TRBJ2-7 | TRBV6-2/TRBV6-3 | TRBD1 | CASSYMGQASYEQYF | TGTGCCAGCAGTTACATGGGACAGGCCTCCTACGAGCAGTACTTC
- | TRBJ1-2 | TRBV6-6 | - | CASSYSSGPLYGYTF | TGTGCCAGCAGTTACTCGTCAGGGCCTCTATATGGCTACACCTTC
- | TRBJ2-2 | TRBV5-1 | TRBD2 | CASSSHGLAEPPGELFF | TGCGCCAGCAGCTCCCATGGACTAGCGGAACCCCCCGGGGAGCTGTTTTTT
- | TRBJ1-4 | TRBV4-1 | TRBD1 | CASSQGTGREKLFF | TGCGCCAGCAGCCAAGGGACAGGGAGAGAAAAACTGTTTTTT
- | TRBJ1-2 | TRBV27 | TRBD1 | CASGDRDDGYTF | TGTGCCAGCGGTGACAGGGATGATGGCTACACCTTC
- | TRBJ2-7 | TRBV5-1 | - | CASSLVVPGEQYF | TGCGCCAGCAGCTTGGTGGTCCCAGGAGAGCAGTACTTC
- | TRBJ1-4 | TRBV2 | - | CASSGGGDVNEKLFF | TGTGCCAGCAGTGGCGGCGGGGATGTGAATGAAAAACTGTTTTTT
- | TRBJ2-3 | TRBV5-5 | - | CATNTRATDTQYF | TGTGCCACCAATACGAGGGCCACAGATACGCAGTATTTT